This note documents a single T cell receptor beta chain sequence. This clonotype was counted at least ten times. Its antigen has not been determined. No base quality values were provided; no much bigger clone lies one nucleotide off. Ophthalmopathy patients had moderately to severely active disease, Clinical Activity Score of at least 3, NOSPECS grade of at least 4, and disease duration under 3 months. Anyone with other autoimmune diseases, uncontrolled infections, pregnancy or lactation was excluded from the study. Diagnosis relied on clinical symptoms, serum thyroxine, TRAb, thyroid ultrasound and orbital computed tomography. PBMCs were isolated from about 10 ml of fresh peripheral blood by Ficoll-Paque density gradient centrifugation. Total RNA was extracted using Trizol reagent, and RNA quality was checked on an Agilent 2100 Bioanalyzer. For repertoire sequencing, TCR beta CDR3 regions were amplified from RNA transcripts. The first round of RT-PCR was done with HTBI primers and the Qiagen OneStep RT-PCR kit, and was followed by a second round of multiplex PCR, then size selection and purification. Libraries were sequenced paired-end with 100 bp reads on an Illumina HiSeq2000. The paper's data handling went like this. Reads were processed with SOAPnuke, discarding reads with adapters, uncalled bases, mean Phred below 15, or no exact constant-primer or identifier match. High-quality paired reads were merged with COPE v1.2.5. Each unique nucleotide sequence was treated as a clonotype, and MiTCR v1.1 was used to align the clonotypes to the IMGT TRB V, D and J references. The analysis was limited to V-J combinations with a frequency above 0.0001, which together covered 99.2% of repertoires. A TCR clonal expansion and chaos score per V-J combination was defined as the ratio of F50 clonal expansion to chaos observed in the TCRdist matrix. Welch's t-statistics and random forest were used to reduce features to about a dozen V-J combinations, which were fed into a naive Bayes classifier. Thyroid-blood repertoire similarity was quantified with the Morisita-Horn index. TCRdb passed the public sequencing reads through fastp at Q25 and MiXCR, retaining productive beta sequences. Rows with a matching CDR3 protein are joined into one entry that keeps the most common DNA and genes. The V and J calls and clone size are TCRdb's, not the authors'. The sample table records around 600,000 distinct CDR3 sequences; 35% to 50% of these occur just once. In total, the top ten clones hold 2.5% to 3.5% of the sample.

The data derive from a study of Graves' ophthalmopathy and Graves' hyperthyroidism (dated by TCRdb to the late 2010s). Some background on the complete study: Peripheral blood was collected at initial diagnosis, before any treatment. T-cell repertoires of thyroid tissue and blood were compared in 5 or 6 hyperthyroidism patients. In total, 120 to 150 blood samples were TCR-sequenced: approximately 42 ophthalmopathy, some 75 hyperthyroidism and roughly 17 hyperthyroidism-to-ophthalmopathy patients. TCR beta repertoire signatures were used to distinguish Graves' ophthalmopathy from Graves' hyperthyroidism and to predict progression to ophthalmopathy. A discovery set of about 99 patients (around 44 ophthalmopathy, 57 stable hyperthyroidism) was enrolled to explore V-J signatures distinguishing ophthalmopathy from hyperthyroidism. Once sampling was done, hyperthyroidism patients were given methimazole at a starting dose of 30 mg daily, while ophthalmopathy patients were given high-dose intravenous methylprednisolone. An independent validation cohort was composed of 18 hyperthyroidism patients and around 15 patients who later progressed from hyperthyroidism to ophthalmopathy.

What the study reported, not specific to this receptor: Among expanded thyroid clonotypes with frequency above 0.001, most also showed up in blood, which suggests that blood repertoires may reflect the thyroid immune response. Sample size was not statistically predetermined, and group allocation was not concealed from the investigators. In cross-validation, the 13-signature model distinguished ophthalmopathy from stable hyperthyroidism with approximately 85% sensitivity and about 81% specificity, and in the test set the corresponding values were approximately 80% and 68%. In validation, the model predicted ophthalmopathy progression with 55% to 71% sensitivity and roughly 72% specificity; 12 predicted patients were CT-confirmed with GO in a median of around 6 months.

The germline V gene provides CDR1 SNHLY and CDR2 FYNNEI. There are 14 amino acids in the CDR3, from cysteine to phenylalanine inclusive. Only the CDR3 portion is preserved as DNA: 42 bases, with reading frame beginning at the first base. Trimming removed 6 bases from V and 1 base from J; the gene matches leave 5 bases unexplained. The sequence was collected from an adult man with Graves' ophthalmopathy. The sequence links TRBV2 to TRBJ1-1, with 7 middle bases fitting TRBD1. The sequencing sample was made of peripheral blood. For the CDR3, the sequence is CASSRDSKNTEAFF. The nucleotide sequence reads TGTGCCAGCAGCCGGGACAGCAAGAACACTGAAGCTTTCTTT.